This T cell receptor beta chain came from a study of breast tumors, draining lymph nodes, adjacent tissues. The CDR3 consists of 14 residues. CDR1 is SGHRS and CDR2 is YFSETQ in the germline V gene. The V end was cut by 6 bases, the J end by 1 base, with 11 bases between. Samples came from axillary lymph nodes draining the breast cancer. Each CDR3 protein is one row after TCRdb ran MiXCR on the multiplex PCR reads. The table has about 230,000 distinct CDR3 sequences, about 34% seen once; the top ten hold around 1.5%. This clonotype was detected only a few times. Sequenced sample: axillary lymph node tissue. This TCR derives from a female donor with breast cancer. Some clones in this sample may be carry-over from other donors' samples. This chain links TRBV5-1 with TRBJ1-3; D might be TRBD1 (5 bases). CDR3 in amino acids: CASKTVPSGNTIYF. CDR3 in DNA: TGCGCCAGCAAGACAGTACCTTCTGGAAACACCATATATTTT.